The entry that follows covers one T cell receptor beta chain sequence. Individual cDNA molecules each received unique molecular identifiers attached to them. One entry per CDR3 protein, called by TCRdb with MiXCR from the 5' RACE reads. The data show 100,000 to 130,000 distinct CDR3 sequences, over 10% seen once. The CDR3 is made up of 18 amino acids. Germline trimming cut 0 bases from V and 5 bases from J; bases unmatched to any gene: 16. Germline V gives CDR1 MGHRA, CDR2 YSYEKL. These data come from a study of early T cells in non-severe SARS-CoV-2 infection. About the research overall: The study sequenced bulk RNA from unsorted whole blood, with chains unpaired.

The source is an adult who was a healthcare worker with PCR-confirmed SARS-CoV-2 infection or an uninfected control (not recorded which). The sequenced material came from whole blood. This sequence joins TRBV4-1 and TRBJ2-7, with TRBD1 matching 7 bases. CDR3 protein: CASSQDRFWARDSNEQYF. In DNA form, the CDR3 reads TGCGCCAGCAGCCAAGATCGGTTCTGGGCTCGGGACAGTAACGAGCAGTACTTC.